What follows describes a single T cell receptor (beta chain). The data were obtained in a study of control samples from healthy donors and cancer patients. The method was immunoSEQ multiplex PCR; TCRdb's version includes in-frame clones alone and lacks a portion of them. The top ten hold approximately 4% of the sample, which has over 100,000 clones, just over 90% seen once. Trimming at V came to 3 bases and at J to 2 bases, leaving 4 bases not matched to a gene. Germline CDR1 and CDR2: SGHRS and YFSETQ. The CDR3 is 15 amino acids. The chain recombines TRBV5-1 with TRBJ2-3; 9 bases line up with TRBD1. The sample was blood. This sequence was found in a human donor in good health. The donor label of this sample is uncertain. The CDR3 DNA reads as TGCGCCAGCAGCTCCGGGACAGGGTACACAGATACGCAGTATTTT. Amino acids: CASSSGTGYTDTQYF.